The 32 T cell receptor beta chains presented below share a single source sample, sequenced in a study of T cell changes during pregnancy in multiple sclerosis. The repertoire was sequenced with immunoSEQ multiplex PCR; TCRdb's copy has only in-frame clones and lacks some. The sample yields more than 55,000 clones, roughly nine tenths seen once. The input for sequencing was peripheral blood, taken in the second trimester of pregnancy. These receptors came from a female donor with multiple sclerosis, enrolled in a pregnancy study.

This clone was picked up one time. Here the CDR3 DNA reads TGTGCCAGCAGCGCTCCCAGGGGGCGCAAAGACTACGAGCAGTACTTC. Protein sequence: CASSAPRGRKDYEQYF. This rearrangement joins TRBV9 to TRBJ2-7; 8 bases fit TRBD1. This CDR3 spans 16 amino acids. Germline loops: CDR1 SGDLS, CDR2 YYNGEE. V shed 3 bases, J shed 3 bases, and the junction held 11 bases outside the gene matches.

This chain links TRBV15 with TRBJ1-1; no clear D gene. The CDR3 has 13 amino acids. Germline V CDR1 and CDR2: LNHNV, YYDKDF (reference sequence). V was pared by 1 base and J by 6 bases, with 9 bases between. CDR3 nucleotide sequence: TGTGCCACCAGCAGAGTTCAGGTGGCTGAAGCTTTCTTT. Translation gives CATSRVQVAEAFF. Full variable domain (rest looked up from reference TRBV15 and TRBJ1-1): DAMVIQNPRYQVTQFGKPVTLSCSQTLNHNVMYWYQQKSSQAPKLLFHYYDKDFNNEADTPDNFQSRRPNTSFCFLDIRSPGLGDTAMYLCATSRVQVAEAFFGQGTRLTVV.

This chain links TRBV14 with TRBJ2-1, with 8 bases aligning to TRBD2. The V segment lost 3 bases and the J segment 1 base; nucleotides outside the gene matches: 5. The CDR3 sequence is 16 residues long. Germline assignment: CDR1 SGHDN and CDR2 FVKESK. The CDR3 region is CASSHRAGASYNEQFF. CDR3 nucleotides: TGTGCCAGCAGCCACCGAGCGGGAGCTTCCTACAATGAGCAGTTCTTC.

The chain's CDR3 is CASSLRTSGMFEQYF. The CDR3 region has the DNA TGTGCCAGCAGCCTCAGGACTAGCGGGATGTTCGAGCAGTACTTC. The rearrangement uses TRBV7-9 and TRBJ2-7; 12 positions match TRBD2. Germline V lookup: CDR1 SEHNR, CDR2 FQNEAQ (reference sequence). CDR3 length equals 15 residues. The V segment lost 5 bases and the J segment 6 bases; nucleotides outside the gene matches: 8.

This clone was detected only a few times. The V and J genes are TRBV6-1 and TRBJ2-3, with D possibly matching TRBD2 (6 bases). The CDR3 loop spans 15 amino acids. Germline CDR1 MNHNS, CDR2 SASEGT. V lost 5 bases and J 1 base, leaving 13 bases between the germline ends. The CDR3 sequence: CASSKISGGTDTQYF. CDR3 DNA sequence: TGTGCCAGCAGTAAAATTAGCGGTGGCACAGATACGCAGTATTTT.

This clone came up once. The V gene is TRBV27, the J gene TRBJ1-2, with no clear D. The CDR3 spans 15 residues. With 1 base removed from V and 2 bases from J, the gap between germline ends came to 11 bases. Per germline, CDR1 MNHEY and CDR2 SMNVEV (reference sequence). CDR3 sequence reads: CASSLFHSPNYGYTF. In DNA form, the CDR3 reads TGTGCCAGCAGTTTATTTCACAGCCCCAACTATGGCTACACCTTC.

This chain links TRBV27 with TRBJ2-3; a possible D gene is TRBD2 (6 bases). The CDR3 is made up of 17 amino acids. CDR1 and CDR2 (germline): MNHEY, SMNVEV (reference sequence). V gave up 5 bases and J gave up 0 bases, with 18 bases separating them. The CDR3 DNA is TGTGCCAGCAGTGGGGGGACGGCCTCTCCCAGCACAGATACGCAGTATTTT. This translates into CASSGGTASPSTDTQYF.

The chain carries TRBV5-5 and TRBJ2-7; maybe TRBD1 (5 bases). The V end lost 4 bases, the J end lost 4 bases, and 15 bases lay between the germline ends. The germline V gene has CDR1 SGHKS and CDR2 YYEKEE (reference sequence). This CDR3 spans 14 amino acids. The CDR3 is CASSDRREPYEQYF. CDR3 in DNA: TGTGCCAGCAGCGACAGAAGAGAACCATACGAGCAGTACTTC.

The V call is TRBV4-2, the J call TRBJ2-5; 10 bases line up with TRBD1. The CDR3 is 17 residues long. The V gene's germline CDR1 is LGHNA and CDR2 YNFKEQ. V trimming: 0 bases; J trimming: 4 bases; junction bases outside the gene matches: 8. The CDR3 loop is CASSQESGGTGVETQYF. DNA for the CDR3: TGTGCCAGCAGCCAAGAATCCGGCGGGACAGGGGTAGAGACCCAGTACTTC.

This chain connects TRBV11-1 to TRBJ1-2, with 9 nucleotides matching TRBD1. This CDR3 spans 14 amino acids. V lost 4 bases and J lost 4; bases outside the gene matches: 4. Germline CDR1 and CDR2: SGHAT and FQDESV (reference sequence). This CDR3 is CASSSTGGGYGYTF. The CDR3 DNA reads as TGTGCCAGCAGCTCAACAGGGGGCGGCTATGGCTACACCTTC.

The chain couples TRBV6-1 to TRBJ1-2, with a weak D call TRBD1 (6 bases). The germline gives CDR1 MNHNS, CDR2 SASEGT. The CDR3 contains 14 residues. Trimming pared 2 bases from V and 1 base from J, leaving 8 bases between. In DNA form, the CDR3 reads TGTGCCAGCAGTGAATGGGACAATAACTATGGCTACACCTTC. It is translated as CASSEWDNNYGYTF.

A single count supports this clone. The chain uses TRBV5-6 and TRBJ2-1; 11 bases agree with TRBD2. The CDR3 spans 16 residues. V dropped 4 bases and J dropped 0; count of bases not matched to a gene: 3. Germline V gene data show CDR1 as SGHDT and CDR2 as YYEEEE. The CDR3 loop reads CASSIGLAGSYNEQFF. The CDR3 region has the DNA TGTGCCAGCAGCATAGGACTAGCGGGCTCCTACAATGAGCAGTTCTTC.

This clone was counted between two and nine times. V gene TRBV30 combines with J gene TRBJ1-1; no reliable D call. V lost 4 bases to trimming and J lost 1 base, with 10 bases between them. The length of the CDR3 is 13 residues. CDR1 is GTSNPN, CDR2 SVGIG, per germline (reference sequence). The CDR3 DNA is TGTGCCTGGACCGGGGTGGGGAACACTGAAGCTTTCTTT. It encodes CAWTGVGNTEAFF.

This chain links TRBV11-1 with TRBJ2-2; TRBD2 aligns across 9 bases. Losses at the gene ends were 6 bases for V and 7 bases for J; bases not matched to a gene: 12. This CDR3 is 16 amino acids long. CDR1 is SGHAT, CDR2 FQDESV, per germline (reference sequence). CDR3 in DNA: TGTGCCAGCAGTCGAAATGGCGGGAGGGCCGTCGGGGAGCTGTTTTTT. Translated, it gives CASSRNGGRAVGELFF.

The rearrangement uses TRBV7-9 and TRBJ1-4; 9 bases map to TRBD1. Germline CDR1 is SEHNR and CDR2 is FQNEAQ (reference sequence). The CDR3 is 17 residues long. With 5 bases clipped from V and 2 bases from J, the junction kept 9 bases outside the gene matches. The CDR3 sequence is CASSPRRGQGTNEKLFF. For the CDR3, the DNA is TGTGCCAGCAGCCCAAGGAGGGGACAGGGCACTAATGAAAAACTGTTTTTT. The full variable domain, with the rest looked up from reference TRBV7-9 and TRBJ1-4, is DTGVSQNPRHKITKRGQNVTFRCDPISEHNRLYWYRQTLGQGPEFLTYFQNEAQLEKSRLLSDRFSAERPKGSFSTLEIQRTEQGDSAMYLCASSPRRGQGTNEKLFFGSGTQLSVL.

The CDR3 here is CASSVSSGGLNNEQFF. CDR3 DNA sequence: TGTGCCAGTAGTGTTTCCAGCGGGGGGCTTAACAATGAGCAGTTCTTC. V and J are TRBV19 and TRBJ2-1, with 9 bases aligning to TRBD2. Germline trimming cut 5 bases from V and 5 bases from J; bases unmatched to any gene: 10. The CDR3 runs to 16 residues. Per germline, CDR1 LNHDA and CDR2 SQIVND (reference sequence). The variable domain in full, with the rest retrieved from reference TRBV19 and TRBJ2-1, is DGGITQSPKYLFRKEGQNVTLSCEQNLNHDAMYWYRQDPGQGLRLIYYSQIVNDFQKGDIAEGYSVSREKKESFPLTVTSAQKNPTAFYLCASSVSSGGLNNEQFFGPGTRLTVL.

The rearrangement uses TRBV6-1 and TRBJ1-1; D might be TRBD1 (6 bases). CDR1 is MNHNS and CDR2 is SASEGT in the germline V gene. V was trimmed by 7 bases and J by 14 bases, leaving 20 bases between them. This CDR3 comprises 12 residues. In nucleotides, the CDR3 is TGTGCCAGCATCGCCCCAGGGGACGAAGGGTTCTTT. Translating it yields CASIAPGDEGFF.

The chain joins TRBV5-1 to TRBJ1-1; 7 bases are shared with TRBD1. This CDR3 has 14 amino acids. V was pared by 6 bases and J by 0 bases, with 5 bases of the junction left unmatched. Germline V gene data show CDR1 as SGHRS and CDR2 as YFSETQ. The chain's CDR3 is CASKGADMNTEAFF. The CDR3 coding sequence is TGCGCCAGCAAGGGGGCAGATATGAACACTGAAGCTTTCTTT.

The rearrangement uses TRBV5-1 and TRBJ2-1; no clear D. This CDR3 contains 11 residues. Trimming took off 4 bases at V and 7 bases at J, with 6 bases between the two ends. CDR1 SGHRS and CDR2 YFSETQ come from the germline V gene. The CDR3 sequence: CASSLANEQFF. In DNA, the CDR3 is TGCGCCAGCAGCCTCGCGAATGAGCAGTTCTTC.

The table lists this clone with a count of one. The V and J genes are TRBV15 and TRBJ2-7; TRBD1 matches at 9 bases. Germline V CDR1 and CDR2: LNHNV, YYDKDF (reference sequence). Trimming cost V 4 bases and J 0 bases; bases outside gene matches: 4. The CDR3 consists of 15 residues. The CDR3 region has the DNA TGTGCCACCAGCACTGGGACAGGGAGCTCCTACGAGCAGTACTTC. Translated, it gives CATSTGTGSSYEQYF.

J is TRBJ1-6 and V is TRBV7-2; maybe TRBD1 (6 bases). The CDR3 loop spans 17 amino acids. V dropped 5 bases and J dropped 5 bases, with 19 bases sitting between them. Germline loops: CDR1 SGHTA, CDR2 FQGNSA. This chain's CDR3 is CASSLDRDTLNNSPLHF. The CDR3 DNA reads TGTGCCAGCAGCCTAGACCGGGACACTTTAAATAATTCACCCCTCCACTTT.

A single count supports this clone. The rearrangement links TRBV27 to TRBJ2-2; TRBD2 is a possible D gene (6 bases). The germline V gene has CDR1 MNHEY and CDR2 SMNVEV (reference sequence). The CDR3 length is 15 residues. The V end lost 3 bases, the J end lost 7 bases, and 15 bases lay between the germline ends. CDR3: CASSFFGRGDGELFF. CDR3 coding DNA: TGTGCCAGCAGTTTCTTCGGGAGAGGAGACGGGGAGCTGTTTTTT.

V and J are TRBV6-5 and TRBJ1-1; weak D call: TRBD1 (6 bases). The V gene lost 7 bases and the J gene lost 7 bases, with 22 bases spanning the gap. CDR1 is MNHEY, CDR2 SVGAGI, per germline. The CDR3 has 15 residues. The CDR3 spells CASIGRDRGGLEAFF. DNA for the CDR3: TGTGCCAGCATAGGGAGGGACCGGGGGGGCCTTGAAGCTTTCTTT.

The genes are TRBV29-1 and TRBJ1-2; 9 bases are a match to TRBD1. V shed 6 bases, J shed 0 bases, and the junction held 2 bases outside the gene matches. Germline V gives CDR1 SQVTM, CDR2 ANQGSEA. The CDR3 extends over 13 amino acids. The CDR3 here is CSVRTGANYGYTF. As DNA, the CDR3 is TGCAGCGTGAGGACAGGGGCTAACTATGGCTACACCTTC. Full variable domain (missing parts from reference TRBV29-1 and TRBJ1-2): SAVISQKPSRDICQRGTSLTIQCQVDSQVTMMFWYRQQPGQSLTLIATANQGSEATYESGFVIDKFPISRPNLTFSTLTVSNMSPEDSSIYLCSVRTGANYGYTFGSGTRLTVV.

This clone was recorded a few times. The gene calls are TRBV4-2 and TRBJ2-3, with TRBD2 identical over 8 bases. The ends lost 0 bases at V and 2 bases at J; junction bases unmatched: 4. CDR1 LGHNA and CDR2 YNFKEQ come from the germline V gene. This CDR3 contains 16 residues. The CDR3 sequence is CASSQDRGGPTDTQYF. DNA of the CDR3: TGTGCCAGCAGCCAAGATCGCGGGGGGCCCACAGATACGCAGTATTTT.

This chain uses TRBV5-8 with TRBJ1-3; 9 bases are a match to TRBD1. Unmatched junction bases numbered 8, after V lost 4 bases and J lost 3 bases. Germline V lookup: CDR1 SGHTS, CDR2 YDEGEE. The CDR3 runs to 16 residues. The CDR3: CASSLLQGAGGNTIYF. In DNA form, the CDR3 reads TGTGCCAGCAGCCTGTTACAGGGGGCGGGTGGAAACACCATATATTTT.

The chain couples TRBV9 to TRBJ2-1; no clear D. This CDR3 region has 12 residues. V was pared by 4 bases and J by 8 bases, with 10 bases between. CDR1 and CDR2 (germline): SGDLS, YYNGEE. The CDR3 region is CASSRTIDEQFF. The CDR3, as DNA: TGTGCCAGCAGCAGAACCATAGATGAGCAGTTCTTC.

The rearrangement uses TRBV19 and TRBJ1-2; TRBD1 matches 7 bases. From germline, CDR1 is LNHDA and CDR2 SQIVND (reference sequence). The junction had 10 bases not matched to a gene; V was cut back by 9 bases and J by 3 bases. The CDR3 runs to 14 residues. CDR3 protein: CASLRQGMDYGYTF. CDR3 bases: TGTGCCAGCCTTCGACAGGGTATGGACTATGGCTACACCTTC.

The chain employs TRBV7-3 and TRBJ2-1; possible D gene TRBD2, 5 bases. V dropped 2 bases and J dropped 8 bases, with 16 bases sitting between them. This CDR3 is built from 15 residues. Germline V gene sequence: CDR1 SGHTA, CDR2 FQGTGA. The CDR3 DNA reads TGTGCCAGCAGCTTACCCCAGGTTCACGGGGATGAGCAGTTCTTC. This encodes CASSLPQVHGDEQFF.

V is TRBV9 and J is TRBJ1-6; the match to TRBD1 covers 8 bases. The CDR3 totals 14 residues. Germline assignment: CDR1 SGDLS and CDR2 YYNGEE. V lost 2 bases and J lost 7; bases outside the gene matches: 2. CDR3 nucleotides: TGTGCCAGCAGCGTTACAGGGGGGAATTCACCCCTCCACTTT. Its protein product is CASSVTGGNSPLHF.

The rearrangement links TRBV19 to TRBJ2-3, with 11 positions matching TRBD2. Germline CDR1 LNHDA, CDR2 SQIVND (reference sequence). The CDR3 runs to 16 residues. V trimming: 7 bases; J trimming: 0 bases; junction bases outside the gene matches: 6. CDR3 residues: CASINSGRDSTDTQYF. The CDR3 DNA follows: TGTGCCAGTATTAATAGCGGGAGGGATAGCACAGATACGCAGTATTTT. Complete variable domain (other parts from reference TRBV19 and TRBJ2-3): DGGITQSPKYLFRKEGQNVTLSCEQNLNHDAMYWYRQDPGQGLRLIYYSQIVNDFQKGDIAEGYSVSREKKESFPLTVTSAQKNPTAFYLCASINSGRDSTDTQYFGPGTRLTVL.

V is TRBV10-3 and J is TRBJ1-5; weak D call: TRBD1 (5 bases). The V gene's germline CDR1 is ENHRY and CDR2 SYGVKD. This CDR3 region has 15 residues. Deletions cut 1 base from V and 3 bases from J, with 10 bases between. The CDR3 DNA reads as TGTGCCATCAGTGAGTGGCAGGGAAACAATCAGCCCCAGCATTTT. Protein product: CAISEWQGNNQPQHF.